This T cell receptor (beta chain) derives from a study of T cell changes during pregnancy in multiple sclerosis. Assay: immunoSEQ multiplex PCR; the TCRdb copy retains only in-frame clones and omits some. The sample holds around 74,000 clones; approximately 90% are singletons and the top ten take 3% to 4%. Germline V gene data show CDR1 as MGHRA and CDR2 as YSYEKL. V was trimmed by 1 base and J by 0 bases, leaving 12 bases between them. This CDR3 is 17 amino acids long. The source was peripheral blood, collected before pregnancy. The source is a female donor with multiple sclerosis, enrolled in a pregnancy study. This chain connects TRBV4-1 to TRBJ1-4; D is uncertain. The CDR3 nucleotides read TGCGCCAGCAGCCAAGGGGCCTCCTACTCAACTAATGAAAAACTGTTTTTT. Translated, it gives CASSQGASYSTNEKLFF.